These T cell receptor beta chains were read from a single sample in a study of vaccination and CD4 T cells after COVID-19. TCRdb re-called the PCR reads with MiXCR, one entry per CDR3 protein. This table has about 15,000 distinct CDR3 sequences, 30% appearing once. These receptors' targets are unknown. The sequenced sample consisted of cultured CD4+ T cells from blood. All receptors derive from a human donor with COVID-19. Each CDR3 is given with its conserved first and last residue. D genes are given only for firm matches. A clone size is listed for some rows: how often the clone was seen (once, few, many), or a class if it is expanded.

CASSFWTGDSSSYGYTF | TGTGCCAGCAGCTTCTGGACAGGGGATTCGTCCTCCTATGGCTACACCTTC | TRBD1 | TRBJ1-2 | - | TRBV5-6
CASSLLAGGLGEQFF | TGTGCCAGCAGCTTGCTAGCGGGGGGGCTCGGTGAGCAGTTCTTC | TRBD2 | TRBJ2-1 | - | TRBV7-2
CASSSSLGTDTQYF | TGTGCCAGCAGTTCCTCTTTGGGCACAGATACGCAGTATTTT | - | TRBJ2-3 | few | TRBV27
CASSLGTSRSTDTQYF | TGTGCCAGCAGTTTAGGGACTAGCAGAAGCACAGATACGCAGTATTTT | TRBD2 | TRBJ2-3 | - | TRBV27
CASSPGGGRNNQPQHF | TGTGCCAGCAGCCCCGGCGGGGGGAGGAACAATCAGCCCCAGCATTTT | - | TRBJ1-5 | - | TRBV11-2
CASSLDRGETQYF | TGTGCCAGCAGTTTGGACAGGGGGGAGACCCAGTACTTC | TRBD1 | TRBJ2-5 | - | TRBV28
CASSHLGTGRNTGELFF | TGCGCCAGCAGCCACCTCGGGACAGGGAGAAACACCGGGGAGCTGTTTTTT | TRBD1 | TRBJ2-2 | - | TRBV4-1
CASSEGDREQYF | TGTGCCAGCAGTGAAGGGGACCGAGAGCAGTACTTC | - | TRBJ2-7 | - | TRBV25-1
CASSFGGRNEKLFF | TGTGCCAGCAGCTTTGGGGGACGTAATGAAAAACTGTTTTTT | - | TRBJ1-4 | - | TRBV7-8
CSAAPLANEQFF | TGCAGTGCTGCGCCCCTAGCCAATGAGCAGTTCTTC | - | TRBJ2-1 | - | TRBV20-1
CASSFGGTGYEQYF | TGTGCCAGCAGCTTTGGTGGGACAGGATACGAGCAGTACTTC | TRBD1 | TRBJ2-7 | - | TRBV11-3
CSARAGGSNGAQYF | TGCAGTGCTAGAGCGGGGGGGTCCAACGGGGCCCAGTACTTC | TRBD2 | TRBJ2-5 | few | TRBV20-1